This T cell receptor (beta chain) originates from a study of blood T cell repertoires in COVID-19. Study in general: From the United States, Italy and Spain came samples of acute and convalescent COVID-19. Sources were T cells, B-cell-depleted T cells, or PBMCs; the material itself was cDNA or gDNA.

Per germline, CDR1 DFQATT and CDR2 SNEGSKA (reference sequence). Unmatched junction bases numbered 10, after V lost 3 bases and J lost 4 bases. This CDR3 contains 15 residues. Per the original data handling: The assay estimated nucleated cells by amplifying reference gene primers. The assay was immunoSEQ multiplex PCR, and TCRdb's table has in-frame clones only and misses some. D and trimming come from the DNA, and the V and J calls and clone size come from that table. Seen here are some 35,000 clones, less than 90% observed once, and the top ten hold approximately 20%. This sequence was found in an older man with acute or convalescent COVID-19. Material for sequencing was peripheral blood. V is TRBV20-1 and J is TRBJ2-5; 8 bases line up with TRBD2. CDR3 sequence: CSASPGTRGGETQYF. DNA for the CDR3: TGCAGTGCTAGTCCAGGGACTAGGGGGGGAGAGACCCAGTACTTC.